A single sample gave rise to the 28 T cell receptor beta chains below, sequenced in a study of T cells in Graves' hyperthyroidism and ophthalmopathy. TCR beta CDR3 region amplification was performed from RNA transcripts. In the first-round RT-PCR of the TCR CDR3, the HTBI primer set was used. One entry per CDR3 protein results from TCRdb running MiXCR on the multiplex PCR reads. The table records 600,000 to 900,000 distinct CDR3 sequences, about 17% of them present only once. The sequencing sample was made of blood. The receptor source for this set is a man between 18 and 35 years old with Graves' hyperthyroidism.

This clonotype was seen at least ten times. The J gene is TRBJ2-1, the V gene TRBV7-2, with 11 bases fitting TRBD2. J was trimmed by 4 bases and V by 4 bases; bases with no gene match: 6. CDR3 length: 16 amino acids. Germline V gene data show CDR1 as SGHTA and CDR2 as FQGNSA. The CDR3 is CASSSRTSGPYNEQFF. CDR3 sequence (DNA): TGTGCCAGCAGCTCCAGGACTAGCGGGCCTTACAATGAGCAGTTCTTC.

The sample holds many counts of this clonotype. V usage is TRBV2 and J usage is TRBJ1-2; 10 bases are shared with TRBD1. Germline CDR1 SNHLY, CDR2 FYNNEI. This CDR3 has 14 residues. V lost 6 bases, J lost 7 bases, and 8 bases stayed unmatched. The CDR3: CASSETGTGVGYTF. The CDR3 coding sequence is TGTGCCAGCAGCGAAACCGGGACAGGGGTTGGCTACACCTTC.

This clonotype was seen ten or more times. The rearrangement uses TRBV7-9 and TRBJ2-6; 7 bases line up with TRBD1. V was clipped by 4 bases and J by 0 bases; unmatched bases: 6. The CDR3 totals 17 residues. Germline V CDR1 and CDR2: SEHNR, FQNEAQ (reference sequence). In DNA form, the CDR3 reads TGTGCCAGCAGCTCGTGGACAGGAATCTCTGGGGCCAACGTCCTGACTTTC. Amino acids: CASSSWTGISGANVLTF.

This clonotype was observed at least ten times. The rearrangement links TRBV28 to TRBJ2-2; 7 bases are shared with TRBD1. The germline V gene encodes CDR1 MDHEN and CDR2 SYDVKM. Losses at the gene ends were 5 bases for V and 5 bases for J; bases not matched to a gene: 2. The CDR3 totals 13 residues. Here the CDR3 DNA reads TGTGCCAGCAGTCCACAGGGGACCGGGGAGCTGTTTTTT. Translation: CASSPQGTGELFF.

This clonotype was seen many times. The chain employs TRBV12-3 or TRBV12-4 and TRBJ2-3, with 13 nucleotides matching TRBD2. J gave up 5 bases and V 5 bases, and 1 base lay outside the gene matches. The CDR3 contains 14 residues. The CDR3 DNA reads as TGTGCCAGCAGTCGACTAGCGGGAGGAGATACGCAGTATTTT. Translated: CASSRLAGGDTQYF.

This clonotype has ten or more counts. The V and J genes are TRBV12-3 or TRBV12-4 and TRBJ1-5, with D hard to call. CDR3 size: 15 residues. V lost 1 base to trimming and J lost 7 bases, with 14 bases between them. CDR3 residues: CASSLGAGPGQPQHF. In nucleotides, the CDR3 is TGTGCCAGCAGTTTAGGGGCAGGCCCTGGGCAGCCCCAGCATTTT.

This clonotype was found a few times. The rearrangement links TRBV28 to TRBJ1-2; D gene ambiguous. The germline CDR1 and CDR2 sequences are MDHEN and SYDVKM. V shed 10 bases and J shed 4 bases, with 34 bases lying between them. The CDR3 totals 19 residues. The CDR3 region is CAIPRTRRAEKGVGYGYTF. The CDR3 DNA reads as TGTGCCATCCCAAGAACCCGGAGGGCCGAGAAAGGAGTAGGCTATGGCTACACCTTC.

This clonotype was picked up many times. The chain has TRBV18 and TRBJ1-2; 12 nucleotides line up with TRBD1. Germline values: CDR1 KGHSH, CDR2 LQKENI. The ends lost 3 bases at V and 5 bases at J; junction bases unmatched: 7. The CDR3 totals 16 residues. The CDR3 DNA is TGTGCCAGCTCACCGACCGGGACAGGGGGCCAGTATGGCTACACCTTC. It specifies CASSPTGTGGQYGYTF.

This clonotype was observed at least ten times. The rearrangement links TRBV28 to TRBJ2-3, with 7 bases that match TRBD2. Germline CDR1 reads MDHEN; CDR2 reads SYDVKM. The CDR3 has 17 amino acids. Unmatched junction bases numbered 12, after V lost 2 bases and J lost 4 bases. The CDR3 DNA reads TGTGCCAGCAGTTTAGGTTCCAGCGGGATGGTTGCAGATACGCAGTATTTT. Amino acid sequence: CASSLGSSGMVADTQYF.

This clonotype was detected many times. The V and J genes are TRBV11-1 and TRBJ2-5, with a tentative D call TRBD2 (5 bases). This CDR3 contains 16 residues. V dropped 5 bases and J dropped 5 bases, with 21 bases sitting between them. CDR1 and CDR2 from the germline V gene are SGHAT and FQDESV (reference sequence). The CDR3 region has the DNA TGTGCCAGCAGCCCTGGGGAGTATGGCGGATTGGAGACCCAGTACTTC. It encodes CASSPGEYGGLETQYF.

At least ten counts were recorded for this clonotype. The gene calls are TRBV28 and TRBJ2-1, with 16 bases matching TRBD2. CDR1 is MDHEN, CDR2 SYDVKM, per germline. V lost 5 bases and J lost 3; bases outside the gene matches: 7. The CDR3 length is 18 residues. The CDR3 nucleotides are TGTGCCAGCAGTCCTGGGACTAGCGGGAGGGCTCGCTACAATGAGCAGTTCTTC. Its protein product is CASSPGTSGRARYNEQFF.

This clonotype showed up many times. The gene calls are TRBV12-3 or TRBV12-4 and TRBJ2-5; a possible D gene is TRBD2 (6 bases). Trimming shortened V by 8 bases and J by 5 bases, and 21 bases separated the two germline ends. This CDR3 is built from 15 residues. This CDR3 is CASASPTSRGETQYF. CDR3 in DNA: TGTGCCAGCGCTTCTCCGACTAGTAGAGGGGAGACCCAGTACTTC.

V gene TRBV20-1 combines with J gene TRBJ1-5; D gene uncertain. The germline gives CDR1 DFQATT, CDR2 SNEGSKA (reference sequence). With 6 bases removed from V and 3 bases from J, the gap between germline ends came to 15 bases. This CDR3 comprises 14 residues. CDR3 in DNA: TGCAGTGCACGCCGGGAAATCCTCAATCAGCCCCAGCATTTT. Translating gives CSARREILNQPQHF.

This clonotype was seen at least ten times. The chain combines TRBV7-8 with TRBJ2-7; 9 bases agree with TRBD1. V was pared by 4 bases and J by 3 bases, with 7 bases of the junction left unmatched. Germline-derived CDR1 and CDR2 are SGHVS and FQNEAQ. The CDR3 is made up of 15 amino acids. CDR3 sequence (DNA): TGTGCCAGCAGCTGGAACTACAGGGGGCTCTACGAGCAGTACTTC. It specifies CASSWNYRGLYEQYF.

This clonotype was counted many times. The rearrangement joins TRBV20-1 to TRBJ2-7, with no clear D. The CDR3 covers 15 residues. CDR1 and CDR2 from the germline V gene are DFQATT and SNEGSKA (reference sequence). The V end lost 0 bases, the J end lost 2 bases, and 14 bases lay between the germline ends. The CDR3 protein is CSARDRGYRPYEQYF. CDR3 nucleotides: TGCAGTGCTAGAGATCGAGGATACCGACCCTACGAGCAGTACTTC.

This clonotype was picked up a small number of times. The rearrangement uses TRBV25-1 and TRBJ1-1; tentative D call: TRBD1 (5 bases). Germline CDR1 is MGHDK and CDR2 is SYGVNS. The CDR3 spans 14 residues. The V end lost 3 bases, the J end lost 5 bases, and 13 bases lay between the germline ends. The CDR3 DNA sequence: TGTGCCAGCAGTGACCCGGTTGGGGGGACTGAAGCTTTCTTT. Its protein is CASSDPVGGTEAFF.

This sequence joins TRBV28 and TRBJ2-7; D remains ambiguous. Looked up from germline, CDR1 is MDHEN and CDR2 is SYDVKM. This CDR3 spans 13 amino acids. The V gene lost 4 bases and the J gene lost 7 bases, with 14 bases spanning the gap. CDR3 bases: TGTGCCAGCAGTTCGCGCAATGCGAGGGAGCAGTACTTC. Protein product: CASSSRNAREQYF.

This chain uses TRBV28 with TRBJ1-2; tentative D call: TRBD1 (6 bases). The CDR3 is 15 residues long. V gave up 8 bases and J gave up 4 bases, with 20 bases separating them. Germline V gives CDR1 MDHEN, CDR2 SYDVKM. CDR3 region: CASFPRGGRVYGYTF. Written as DNA, the CDR3 is TGTGCCAGCTTTCCCCGAGGGGGAAGGGTCTATGGCTACACCTTC.

This clonotype occurred a few times. V usage is TRBV6-2 or TRBV6-3 and J usage is TRBJ2-4, with a tentative D call TRBD1 (7 bases). The germline V gene encodes CDR1 MNHEY and CDR2 SVGEGT. V was pared by 8 bases and J by 0 bases, with 11 bases between. The CDR3 covers 14 residues. DNA of the CDR3: TGTGCCAGCCAGGGGGGCGCAGCCAAAAACATTCAGTACTTC. Protein sequence: CASQGGAAKNIQYF.

The sample holds a few counts of this clonotype. The chain has TRBV20-1 and TRBJ1-6; no firm D call. The CDR3 spans 14 residues. V was clipped by 6 bases and J by 0 bases, with 9 bases between them. Germline CDR1 is DFQATT and CDR2 is SNEGSKA (reference sequence). CDR3 sequence: CSARSGSYNSPLHF. CDR3 in DNA: TGCAGTGCCCGATCGGGCTCCTATAATTCACCCCTCCACTTT.

This clonotype was found a few times. One base away lies a much larger clone, so this may be a sequencing read error. V and J are TRBV12-3 or TRBV12-4 and TRBJ1-5; no definite D call. The CDR3 sequence is 18 residues long. CDR3 DNA sequence: TGTGCCAGCAGTTTAGTTTACAATGGCGGATCGTACGATCAGTCCCAGCATTTT. This sequence encodes CASSLVYNGGSYDQSQHF.

The genes are TRBV6-1 and TRBJ1-2, with TRBD1 as a possible D gene (5 bases). The CDR3 is 15 residues long. Germline CDR1 reads MNHNS; CDR2 reads SASEGT. V gave up 5 bases and J gave up 7 bases, with 20 bases separating them. The CDR3 spells CASSPHPQGLGGYTF. The CDR3 nucleotides are TGTGCCAGCAGTCCTCACCCGCAGGGATTAGGTGGCTACACCTTC.

This clonotype appeared many times. The chain is built from TRBV28 and TRBJ2-5; D tentatively reads TRBD1 or TRBD2 (5 bases each). CDR1 MDHEN and CDR2 SYDVKM come from the germline V gene. This CDR3 is built from 14 residues. Trimming shortened V by 4 bases and J by 3 bases, and 12 bases separated the two germline ends. The chain's CDR3 is CASSSGTREETQYF. CDR3 DNA: TGTGCCAGCAGTTCGGGGACCCGGGAAGAGACCCAGTACTTC.

This clonotype was seen a handful of times. The chain couples TRBV2 to TRBJ2-7; D is undetermined. Germline V CDR1 and CDR2: SNHLY, FYNNEI. CDR3 size: 13 residues. Trimming removed 0 bases from V and 2 bases from J, with 5 bases in between. Written as DNA, the CDR3 is TGTGCCAGCAGTGAAGCTCCGCCCTACGAGCAGTACTTC. Translated, it gives CASSEAPPYEQYF. The entire variable domain, with the rest obtained from reference TRBV2 and TRBJ2-7, is as follows: EPEVTQTPSHQVTQMGQEVILRCVPISNHLYFYWYRQILGQKVEFLVSFYNNEISEKSEIFDDQFSVERPDGSNFTLKIRSTKLEDSAMYFCASSEAPPYEQYFGPGTRLTVT.

The chain uses TRBV5-1 and TRBJ2-1, with D uncertain. The V and J ends lost 0 bases and 3 bases respectively, with 7 bases between them. The CDR3 extends over 14 amino acids. Germline V gives CDR1 SGHRS, CDR2 YFSETQ. The DNA of the CDR3 is TGCGCCAGCAGCTTGGGGCAGTTCTACAATGAGCAGTTCTTC. As protein: CASSLGQFYNEQFF.

This clonotype came up many times. V gene TRBV10-2 combines with J gene TRBJ2-7; D gene uncertain. Germline V gene sequence: CDR1 WSHSY, CDR2 SAAADI. The length of the CDR3 is 12 residues. Trimming took off 4 bases at V and 1 base at J, with 5 bases between the two ends. CDR3 loop: CASSARSYEQYF. The CDR3 DNA follows: TGCGCCAGCAGTGCAAGGTCCTACGAGCAGTACTTC.

This clonotype has ten or more counts. V gene TRBV28 combines with J gene TRBJ1-1, with D perhaps TRBD1 (6 bases). Trimming removed 5 bases at V and 2 bases at J, with 15 bases between. Germline V gene sequence: CDR1 MDHEN, CDR2 SYDVKM. The CDR3 length is 15 residues. The CDR3 reads CASSQNRVGNTEAFF. CDR3 nucleotide sequence: TGTGCCAGCAGTCAAAACAGGGTGGGAAACACTGAAGCTTTCTTT.

The chain couples TRBV20-1 to TRBJ1-2; 7 bases are a match to TRBD1. Germline CDR1 reads DFQATT; CDR2 reads SNEGSKA (reference sequence). The trim removed 3 bases at V and 4 bases at J, leaving 11 bases unmatched. The CDR3 sequence is 15 residues long. CDR3 sequence: CSASKEGGRVYGYTF. The CDR3 DNA reads TGCAGTGCTAGCAAAGAAGGGGGCAGGGTCTATGGCTACACCTTC.